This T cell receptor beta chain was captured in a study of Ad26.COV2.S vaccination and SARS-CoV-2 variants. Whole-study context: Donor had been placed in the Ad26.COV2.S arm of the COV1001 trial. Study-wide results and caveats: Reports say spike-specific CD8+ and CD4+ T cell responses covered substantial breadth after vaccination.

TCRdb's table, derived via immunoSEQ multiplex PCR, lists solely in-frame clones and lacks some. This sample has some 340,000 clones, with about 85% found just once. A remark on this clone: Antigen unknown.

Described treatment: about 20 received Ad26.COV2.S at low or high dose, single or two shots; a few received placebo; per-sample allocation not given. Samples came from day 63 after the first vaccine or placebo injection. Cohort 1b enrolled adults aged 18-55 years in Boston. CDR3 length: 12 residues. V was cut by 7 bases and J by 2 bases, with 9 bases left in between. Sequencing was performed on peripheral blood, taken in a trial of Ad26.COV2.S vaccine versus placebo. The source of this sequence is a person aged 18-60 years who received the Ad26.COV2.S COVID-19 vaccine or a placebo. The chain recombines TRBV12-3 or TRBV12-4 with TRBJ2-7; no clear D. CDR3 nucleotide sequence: TGTGCCAGCATGCGTGTACCCTACGAGCAGTACTTC. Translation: CASMRVPYEQYF.